This is a list of T cell receptor beta chains from one sample in a study of T cell repertoires in cytomegalovirus infection. Their antigen targets remain unknown. TCRdb re-derived calls from the reads in MiXCR, one entry per CDR3 protein. The sample includes 570,000 or so distinct CDR3 sequences, about 39% of them seen just once. The source material was cultured PBMCs, sampled from culture after CMV antigen stimulation. The receptors derive from a human donor in good health (CMV status not recorded). Some clones in this sample may be carry-over from other donors' samples. CDR3s include the opening cysteine and the closing phenylalanine or tryptophan. D genes are given only for firm matches. A clone size is listed for some rows: how often the clone was seen (once, few, many), or a class if it is expanded.

j_call cdr3_length v_call d_call clone_size cdr3_aa cdr3_nt
TRBJ2-1 15 TRBV12-3/TRBV12-4 TRBD2 . CASSSGLASPHEQFF TGTGCCAGCAGTTCAGGACTAGCGAGCCCCCATGAGCAGTTCTTC
TRBJ1-1 16 TRBV7-8 . many CASSYLGHRTNTEAFF TGTGCCAGCAGCTACTTGGGGCACAGAACGAACACTGAAGCTTTCTTT
TRBJ1-6 14 TRBV27 TRBD1 . CASSLGGQNSPLHF TGTGCCAGCAGTTTAGGGGGACAGAATTCACCCCTCCACTTT
TRBJ2-2 15 TRBV7-2 . . CASSLPAAGAGELFF TGTGCCAGCAGCTTGCCCGCAGCGGGCGCCGGGGAGCTGTTTTTT
TRBJ2-3 17 TRBV6-2/TRBV6-3 . . CASRRIPGLEFTDTQYF TGTGCCAGCAGGCGTATACCGGGACTTGAATTTACAGATACGCAGTATTTT
TRBJ1-2 15 TRBV5-3 . . CASSLREGMNYGYTF TGTGCCAGCAGCTTGAGGGAGGGGATGAACTATGGCTACACCTTC
TRBJ1-1 13 TRBV20-1 . . CSALLRTVSEAFF TGCAGTGCTTTACTCCGGACAGTCTCTGAAGCTTTCTTT
TRBJ2-5 14 TRBV7-6 . . CASSLRQDRETQYF TGTGCCAGCAGCTTAAGACAGGACCGAGAGACCCAGTACTTC
TRBJ2-5 16 TRBV4-1 . . CASSSRGAGRRETQYF TGTGCCAGCAGCAGCCGGGGGGCAGGGCGGAGGGAGACCCAGTACTTC
TRBJ1-5 14 TRBV7-2 . . CASSLVGSDGPRHF TGTGCCAGCAGCTTAGTAGGCAGTGATGGGCCCCGGCATTTT
TRBJ2-1 16 TRBV7-2 TRBD2 few CASSLVQTSGKNEQFF TGTGCCAGCAGCTTAGTGCAGACTAGCGGGAAGAATGAGCAGTTCTTC
TRBJ2-3 14 TRBV6-5 . . CASGDPGVVRTQYF TGTGCCAGCGGCGATCCCGGGGTGGTTCGTACGCAGTATTTT
TRBJ2-7 15 TRBV7-3 . . CASSLGRGLSYEQYF TGTGCCAGCAGCTTAGGCCGGGGCCTCTCCTACGAGCAGTACTTC
TRBJ2-7 11 TRBV20-1 TRBD1 . CSARRTGEQYF TGCAGTGCTAGGCGGACAGGCGAGCAGTACTTC
TRBJ2-1 15 TRBV7-8 . . CASSLEGGFYNEQFF TGTGCCAGCAGCTTAGAGGGTGGCTTTTACAATGAGCAGTTCTTC
TRBJ2-7 15 TRBV6-5 . . CASSEKWYGAYEQYF TGTGCCAGCAGTGAAAAATGGTACGGGGCCTACGAGCAGTACTTC
TRBJ2-1 14 TRBV7-2 . . CASSRGMRSNEQFF TGTGCCAGCAGCCGCGGTATGAGGTCAAATGAGCAGTTCTTC
TRBJ2-3 14 TRBV6-6 . . CASSYRRTPDTQYF TGTGCCAGCAGTTACCGAAGAACGCCAGATACGCAGTATTTT
TRBJ2-7 15 TRBV19 . few CASRRNRESAGEQYF TGTGCCAGTAGAAGGAACAGGGAAAGTGCGGGAGAGCAGTACTTC
TRBJ2-3 13 TRBV20-1 TRBD2 . CSVPGLAADTQYF TGCAGTGTTCCGGGACTAGCCGCAGATACGCAGTATTTT
TRBJ2-7 15 TRBV2 TRBD1 . CASSENGDRAYEQYF TGTGCCAGCAGTGAAAATGGGGACAGGGCCTACGAGCAGTACTTC
TRBJ2-1 15 TRBV20-1 TRBD2 . CSAGVLAVSYNEQFF TGCAGTGCTGGAGTCCTAGCGGTCTCCTACAATGAGCAGTTCTTC
TRBJ2-3 16 TRBV7-2 TRBD2 many CASSFFTSGRTDTQYF TGTGCCAGCAGCTTTTTCACTAGCGGGAGGACAGATACGCAGTATTTT
TRBJ2-3 14 TRBV29-1 TRBD2 . CSARTSGDWDTQYF TGCAGCGCAAGGACTAGCGGGGATTGGGATACGCAGTATTTT
TRBJ2-3 15 TRBV20-1 . . CSARGTESGTDTQYF TGCAGTGCTAGAGGGACTGAGAGTGGTACAGATACGCAGTATTTT
TRBJ1-1 14 TRBV14 . once CASSHGGLIAEAFF TGTGCCAGCAGCCATGGGGGATTGATAGCTGAAGCTTTCTTT
TRBJ2-6 17 TRBV7-2 . . CASPRGHSISGANVLTF TGTGCCAGCCCCCGGGGACATTCAATCTCTGGGGCCAACGTCCTGACTTTC
TRBJ2-1 13 TRBV7-1 . . CASSRGDRPFEFF TGTGCCAGCAGCCGGGGGGACAGGCCGTTTGAATTCTTC
TRBJ2-7 16 TRBV7-6 . few CASSGMGHSFSYEQYF TGTGCCAGCAGCGGTATGGGGCACAGCTTCTCCTACGAGCAGTACTTC
TRBJ1-6 16 TRBV5-4 . few CASSFSLDSANSPLHF TGTGCCAGCAGTTTTTCCCTCGACAGTGCCAATTCACCCCTCCACTTT
TRBJ2-5 15 TRBV5-5 . few CASSPGPPRGETQYF TGTGCCAGCAGCCCCGGGCCCCCCAGAGGAGAGACCCAGTACTTC
TRBJ2-1 16 TRBV7-6 . . CASSLEIPTSGVDQFF TGTGCCAGCAGCTTAGAAATACCCACATCGGGAGTCGATCAGTTCTTC
TRBJ1-1 12 TRBV12-3/TRBV12-4 TRBD1 few CASREGAQKAFF TGTGCCAGCAGGGAGGGGGCGCAAAAAGCTTTCTTT
TRBJ1-2 17 TRBV7-8 . . CASSFNSDSFIPYGYTF TGTGCCAGCAGCTTTAATTCAGATTCTTTTATCCCCTATGGCTACACCTTC
TRBJ1-2 11 TRBV6-2/TRBV6-3 . . CASTKDSGYTF TGTGCCAGCACCAAGGACAGTGGCTACACCTTC
TRBJ2-3 13 TRBV19 TRBD2 . CASSPGLSNTQYF TGTGCCAGTAGTCCGGGACTATCAAATACGCAGTATTTT
TRBJ1-6 14 TRBV7-8 TRBD1 few CASSFGQVFSPLHF TGTGCCAGCAGCTTCGGACAGGTTTTCTCACCCCTCCACTTT
TRBJ2-3 15 TRBV7-6 . . CASSTDPASTDTQYF TGTGCCAGCAGCACGGACCCGGCCTCCACAGATACGCAGTATTTT
TRBJ2-3 14 TRBV2 . . CASNGVIAGDTQYF TGTGCCAGCAATGGGGTGATCGCTGGGGATACGCAGTATTTT
TRBJ2-5 13 TRBV10-3 TRBD2 . CAISESGGKTQYF TGTGCCATCAGCGAGTCGGGGGGGAAGACCCAGTACTTC
TRBJ1-1 14 TRBV19 . . CASSGSETGTEAFF TGTGCCAGTAGTGGAAGTGAGACGGGGACTGAAGCTTTCTTT
TRBJ2-3 16 TRBV7-2 TRBD2 . CASSLTSGGGSDTQYF TGTGCCAGCAGCTTAACTAGCGGGGGGGGTTCAGATACGCAGTATTTT
TRBJ2-7 18 TRBV6-1 . few CASSEAYTGAALTYEQYF TGTGCCAGCAGTGAAGCATATACGGGGGCCGCTTTGACCTACGAGCAGTACTTC
TRBJ1-1 15 TRBV7-2 . few CASSFISRLNTEAFF TGTGCCAGCAGCTTCATAAGCCGCCTGAACACTGAAGCTTTCTTT
TRBJ2-1 16 TRBV5-5 TRBD1 . CASTQGVWGSSNEQFF TGTGCCAGCACCCAGGGGGTGTGGGGTAGCAGCAATGAGCAGTTCTTC
TRBJ2-5 14 TRBV7-2 . . CASSYQRFQETQYF TGTGCCAGCAGCTACCAAAGATTCCAAGAGACCCAGTACTTC
TRBJ2-1 12 TRBV7-6 . few CASRMAYNEQFF TGTGCCAGCAGGATGGCATACAATGAGCAGTTCTTC
TRBJ1-1 13 TRBV6-1 TRBD1 few CASSSDRGTEAFF TGTGCCAGCAGTTCGGACAGGGGCACTGAAGCTTTCTTT
TRBJ2-3 14 TRBV7-2 TRBD2 few CASSSIAGGDTQYF TGTGCCAGCAGCTCCATAGCGGGGGGGGATACGCAGTATTTT
TRBJ1-5 18 TRBV19 . . CASSIRKGDPRSNQPQHF TGTGCCAGTAGTATAAGAAAGGGAGATCCTAGGAGCAATCAGCCCCAGCATTTT
TRBJ2-3 13 TRBV7-6 TRBD2 few CASSSEVGTSVHF TGTGCCAGCAGCTCGGAGGTGGGGACTAGCGTTCATTTT
TRBJ2-5 14 TRBV7-6 . . CASSLFSTQETQYF TGTGCCAGCAGCTTATTTTCTACGCAAGAGACCCAGTACTTC
TRBJ2-7 13 TRBV11-3 . . CASSFSGDYEQYF TGTGCCAGCAGCTTTTCAGGGGACTACGAGCAGTACTTC
TRBJ2-3 13 TRBV5-1 . . CASSLTRVDTQYF TGCGCCAGCAGCCTGACCCGGGTAGATACGCAGTATTTT
TRBJ2-2 18 TRBV18 . few CASSPLYSYGPGTGELFF TGTGCCAGCTCACCACTTTACAGTTACGGCCCGGGGACCGGGGAGCTGTTTTTT
TRBJ1-5 15 TRBV7-9 . few CASSTGTASNQPQHF TGTGCCAGCAGCACCGGGACTGCCTCTAATCAGCCCCAGCATTTT